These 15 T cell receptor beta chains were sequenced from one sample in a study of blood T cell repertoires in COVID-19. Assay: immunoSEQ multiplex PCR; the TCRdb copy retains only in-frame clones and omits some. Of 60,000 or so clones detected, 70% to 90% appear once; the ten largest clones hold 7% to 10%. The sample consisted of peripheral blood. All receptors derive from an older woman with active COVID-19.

CDR3 coding DNA: TGTGCCAGCAAATCTCCGACAGGGGTAGGATATGGCTACACCTTC. It codes for CASKSPTGVGYGYTF. The chain employs TRBV6-5 and TRBJ1-2, with 8 bases that match TRBD1. J lost 5 bases, V lost 7 bases, and 12 bases had no gene match. Germline CDR1 reads MNHEY; CDR2 reads SVGAGI. CDR3 size: 15 residues.

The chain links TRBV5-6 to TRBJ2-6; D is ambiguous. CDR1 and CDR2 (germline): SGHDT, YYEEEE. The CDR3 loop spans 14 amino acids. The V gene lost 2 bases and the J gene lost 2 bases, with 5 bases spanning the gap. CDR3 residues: CASSFRTGANVLTF. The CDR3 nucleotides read TGTGCCAGCAGCTTCAGAACTGGGGCCAACGTCCTGACTTTC.

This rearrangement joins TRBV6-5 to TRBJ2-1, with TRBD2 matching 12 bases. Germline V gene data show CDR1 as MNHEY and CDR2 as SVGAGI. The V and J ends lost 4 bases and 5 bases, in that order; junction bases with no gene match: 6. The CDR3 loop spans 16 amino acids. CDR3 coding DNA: TGTGCCAGCAGTTCCATACTAGCGGGAGGCGACAATGAGCAGTTCTTC. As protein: CASSSILAGGDNEQFF.

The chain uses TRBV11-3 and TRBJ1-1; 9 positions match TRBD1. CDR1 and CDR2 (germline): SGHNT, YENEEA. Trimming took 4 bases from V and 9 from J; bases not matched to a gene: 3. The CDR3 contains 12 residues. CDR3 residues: CASSYGQGKAFF. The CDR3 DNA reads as TGTGCCAGCAGCTACGGACAGGGGAAAGCTTTCTTT.

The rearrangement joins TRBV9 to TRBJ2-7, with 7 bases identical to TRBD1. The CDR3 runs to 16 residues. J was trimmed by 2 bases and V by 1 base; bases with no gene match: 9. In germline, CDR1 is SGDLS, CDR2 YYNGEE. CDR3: CASSVYAGTDAYEQYF. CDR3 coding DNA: TGTGCCAGCAGCGTATATGCCGGGACAGATGCCTACGAGCAGTACTTC.

As DNA, the CDR3 is TGTGCCAGCAGCCCGGGATTCACAGATACGCAGTATTTT. Protein sequence: CASSPGFTDTQYF. This chain uses TRBV11-2 with TRBJ2-3; possibly TRBD2 for D (5 bases). The CDR3 is 13 amino acids. V was shortened by 5 bases and J by 2 bases, with 8 bases between the two germline ends. Germline CDR1 SGHAT, CDR2 FQNNGV.

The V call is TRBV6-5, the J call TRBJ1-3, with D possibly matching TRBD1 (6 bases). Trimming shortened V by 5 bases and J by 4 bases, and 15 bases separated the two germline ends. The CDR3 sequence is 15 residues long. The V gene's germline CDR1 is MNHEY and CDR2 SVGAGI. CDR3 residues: CASSTPDSLGNTIYF. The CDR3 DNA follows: TGTGCCAGCAGTACGCCGGACAGCCTAGGAAACACCATATATTTT.

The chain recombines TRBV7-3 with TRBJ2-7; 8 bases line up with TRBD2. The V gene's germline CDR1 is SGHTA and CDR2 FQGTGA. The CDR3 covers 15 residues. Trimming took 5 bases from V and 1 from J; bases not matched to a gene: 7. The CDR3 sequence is CASSPTSGNSYEQYF. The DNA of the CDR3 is TGTGCCAGCAGCCCCACTAGCGGAAATTCCTACGAGCAGTACTTC.

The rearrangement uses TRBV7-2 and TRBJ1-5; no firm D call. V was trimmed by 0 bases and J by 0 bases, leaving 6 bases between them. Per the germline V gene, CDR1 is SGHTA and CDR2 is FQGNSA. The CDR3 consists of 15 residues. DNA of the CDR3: TGTGCCAGCAGCTTAGCCGGGAATAGCAATCAGCCCCAGCATTTT. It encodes CASSLAGNSNQPQHF.

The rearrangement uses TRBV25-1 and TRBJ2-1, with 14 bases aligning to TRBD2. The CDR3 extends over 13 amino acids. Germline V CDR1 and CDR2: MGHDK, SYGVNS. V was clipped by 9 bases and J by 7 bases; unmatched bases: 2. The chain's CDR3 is CASRLAGGNEQFF. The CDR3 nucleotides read TGTGCCAGTCGACTAGCGGGAGGGAATGAGCAGTTCTTC.

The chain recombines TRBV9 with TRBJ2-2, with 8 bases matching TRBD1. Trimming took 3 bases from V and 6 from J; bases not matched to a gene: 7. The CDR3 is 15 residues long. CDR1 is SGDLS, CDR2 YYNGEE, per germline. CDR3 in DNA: TGTGCCAGCAGCGAGACCAGGGGGCTCGCCGGGGAGCTGTTTTTT. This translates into CASSETRGLAGELFF.

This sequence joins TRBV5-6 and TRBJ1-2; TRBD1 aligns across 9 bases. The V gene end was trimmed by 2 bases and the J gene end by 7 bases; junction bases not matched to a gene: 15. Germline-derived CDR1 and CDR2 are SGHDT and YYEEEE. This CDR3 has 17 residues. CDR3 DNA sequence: TGTGCCAGCAGCTTTGGGGCCTCCGGGACAGGGCTCTCTGGCTACACCTTC. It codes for CASSFGASGTGLSGYTF. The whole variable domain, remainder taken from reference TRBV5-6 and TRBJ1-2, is DAGVTQSPTHLIKTRGQQVTLRCSPKSGHDTVSWYQQALGQGPQFIFQYYEEEERQRGNFPDRFSGHQFPNYSSELNVNALLLGDSALYLCASSFGASGTGLSGYTFGSGTRLTVV.

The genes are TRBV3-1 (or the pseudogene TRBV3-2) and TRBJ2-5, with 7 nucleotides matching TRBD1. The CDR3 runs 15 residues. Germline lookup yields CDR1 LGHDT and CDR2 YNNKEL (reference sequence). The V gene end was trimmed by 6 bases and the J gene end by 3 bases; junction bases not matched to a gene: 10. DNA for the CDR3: TGTGCCAGCAGGCAGAAGGGGGCAGGGAAAGAGACCCAGTACTTC. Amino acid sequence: CASRQKGAGKETQYF.

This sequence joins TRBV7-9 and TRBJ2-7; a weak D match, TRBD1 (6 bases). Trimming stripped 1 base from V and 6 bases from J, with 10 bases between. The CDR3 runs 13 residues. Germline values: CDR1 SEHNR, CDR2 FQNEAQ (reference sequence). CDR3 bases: TGTGCCAGCAGCTTAGGGACAGCACCCGAGCAGTACTTC. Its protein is CASSLGTAPEQYF.

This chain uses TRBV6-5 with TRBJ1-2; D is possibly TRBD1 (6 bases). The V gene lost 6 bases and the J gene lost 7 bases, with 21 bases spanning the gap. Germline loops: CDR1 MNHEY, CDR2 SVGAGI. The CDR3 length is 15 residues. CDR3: CASRTQRTGGGGYTF. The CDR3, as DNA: TGTGCCAGCAGGACCCAGAGGACGGGGGGCGGTGGCTACACCTTC.